This TCR beta chain is from a study of control samples from healthy donors and cancer patients. This clone has more than one count but fewer than ten. Only in-frame clones appear in the TCRdb table, and some are missing; sequencing was by immunoSEQ multiplex PCR. The data hold about 130,000 clones, with about 91% observed a single time. From germline, CDR1 is SGHRS and CDR2 YFSETQ. This CDR3 region has 14 residues. Trimming removed 2 bases from V and 7 bases from J, with 12 bases in between. The source of this sequence is a man younger than 35 in good health. The rearrangement links TRBV5-1 to TRBJ1-4; the D is unclear. Sequencing input: blood. The chain's CDR3 is CASSLVTPFEKLFF. DNA for the CDR3: TGCGCCAGCAGCTTAGTTACCCCATTTGAAAAACTGTTTTTT.